This is a list of T cell receptor beta chains from one sample in a study of T cells after posttransplantation cyclophosphamide. Repertoires were generated with immunoSEQ multiplex PCR, while TCRdb's copy carries only in-frame clones and drops some. The top ten clones hold about 2.5% of a sample with approximately 45,000 clones, 80% to 95% of them seen once. The sequences come from PBMCs, collected 55 to 70 days after allogeneic stem cell transplant with posttransplant cyclophosphamide. The source of these receptors is a male patient aged 60-70 years who received an allogeneic stem cell transplant from a related donor and was CMV-positive. Some T cells may be graft donor cells. The CDR3 runs from the conserved cysteine through the conserved F or W. A D gene is named only where the DNA matches it firmly.

>TRBJ2-2|TRBD2|TRBV19
CASSSSGGTGELFF
TGTGCCAGTAGTAGTAGCGGGGGCACCGGGGAGCTGTTTTTT
>TRBJ2-5|TRBD1|TRBV7-7
CASSPGTVGETQYF
TGTGCCAGCAGCCCTGGGACAGTTGGAGAGACCCAGTACTTC
>TRBJ2-7|.|TRBV19
CASSIGPGEGTYEQYF
TGTGCCAGTAGTATAGGGCCGGGAGAAGGAACCTACGAGCAGTACTTC
>TRBJ1-3|.|TRBV5-5
CASDPGIVSGNTIYF
TGTGCCAGTGACCCAGGGATCGTCTCTGGAAACACCATATATTTT
>TRBJ2-5|.|TRBV4-1
CASSQDRGTQYF
TGCGCCAGCAGCCAAGATAGAGGTACCCAGTACTTC
>TRBJ2-2|.|TRBV6-1
CASSELGRTMNTGELFF
TGTGCCAGCAGTGAATTGGGGAGGACGATGAACACCGGGGAGCTGTTTTTT
>TRBJ1-1|.|TRBV27
CASSFVGGAYTEAFF
TGTGCCAGCAGTTTCGTTGGGGGGGCGTACACTGAAGCTTTCTTT
>TRBJ1-1|.|TRBV5-1
CASSRGAEAFF
TGCGCCAGCAGCCGGGGTGCTGAAGCTTTCTTT
>TRBJ1-2|.|TRBV2
CASSEEQDYGYTF
TGTGCCAGCAGTGAAGAGCAAGACTATGGCTACACCTTC
>TRBJ2-3|.|TRBV7-9
CASSLAAGSTDTQYF
TGTGCCAGCAGCTTAGCGGCGGGGAGCACAGATACGCAGTATTTT
>TRBJ1-5|.|TRBV5-5
CASTARGESNQPQHF
TGTGCCAGCACCGCCCGTGGGGAGAGCAATCAGCCCCAGCATTTT
>TRBJ2-1|.|TRBV27
CASTTLNRGGEQFF
TGTGCCAGCACTACCCTCAACAGGGGAGGCGAGCAGTTCTTC
>TRBJ1-1|TRBD1|TRBV2
CASSPKDRAAEAFF
TGTGCCAGCAGCCCTAAAGACAGGGCGGCTGAAGCTTTCTTT
>TRBJ2-6|.|TRBV5-8
CASSLWQSGANVLTF
TGTGCCAGCAGCTTGTGGCAGTCTGGGGCCAACGTCCTGACTTTC